The present T cell receptor (beta chain) was sequenced within a study of blood T cell repertoires in COVID-19. Overall study context: Researchers got acute and convalescent COVID-19 samples from the United States, Italy and Spain. Sample material is recorded as cDNA or gDNA derived from T cells, B-cell-depleted T cells, or PBMCs.

Trimming stripped 4 bases from V and 0 bases from J, with 13 bases between. Per germline, CDR1 MNHEY and CDR2 SVGEGT. The CDR3 runs 16 residues. Authors' methods: Scientists estimated how many nucleated cells there were by amplifying reference gene primers. Produced via immunoSEQ multiplex PCR; TCRdb's table is partial and in-frame only. V and J calls plus clone size are reproduced from that table; the DNA served to infer D and trimming. Among approximately 53,000 clones, roughly nine tenths were seen once, and the ten largest hold under 2.5%. The chain links TRBV6-2 or TRBV6-3 to TRBJ2-1; D is unclear. The clonotype originates from a human donor in a cohort sampled during active COVID-19. Sequencing used peripheral blood. CDR3 coding DNA: TGTGCCAGCAGTTCGTCCGCGGCGAGCTCCTACAATGAGCAGTTCTTC. Translation: CASSSSAASSYNEQFF.